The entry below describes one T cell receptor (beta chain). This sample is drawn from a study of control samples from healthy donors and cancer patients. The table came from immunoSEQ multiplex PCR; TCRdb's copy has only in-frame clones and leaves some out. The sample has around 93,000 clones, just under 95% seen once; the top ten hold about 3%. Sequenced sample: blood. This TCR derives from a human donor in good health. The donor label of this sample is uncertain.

The CDR3 bases are TGTGCCAGTGACTCCCAACCTTACGAGCAGTACTTC. This codes for CASDSQPYEQYF. The gene calls are TRBV2 and TRBJ2-7; D is undetermined. V lost 9 bases and J 4 bases, leaving 13 bases between the germline ends. Per germline, CDR1 SNHLY and CDR2 FYNNEI. This CDR3 region has 12 residues.